This T cell receptor beta chain appears in the sequencing data of a study of glioma-infiltrating T cells after dendritic cell vaccination. Time point reported: after dendritic cell vaccination, including at tumor progression/relapse. Primers: 60 V beta forward and 13 J beta reverse. Measured with immunoSEQ multiplex PCR; TCRdb has only the in-frame clones, and not every one. The sample has fewer than 65,000 clones; approximately 89% are singletons. V was trimmed by 3 bases and J by 7 bases, leaving 16 bases between them. CDR1 is LNHDA, CDR2 SQIVND, per germline (reference sequence). CDR3 length equals 15 residues.

The sequencing used blood, collected after dendritic cell vaccination. The receptor comes from a human donor with glioblastoma. This chain links TRBV19 with TRBJ2-1, with a possible D match to TRBD1 (5 bases). The CDR3 region is CASSIVQATTNEQFF. In DNA, the CDR3 is TGTGCCAGTAGTATCGTACAGGCCACTACTAATGAGCAGTTCTTC.